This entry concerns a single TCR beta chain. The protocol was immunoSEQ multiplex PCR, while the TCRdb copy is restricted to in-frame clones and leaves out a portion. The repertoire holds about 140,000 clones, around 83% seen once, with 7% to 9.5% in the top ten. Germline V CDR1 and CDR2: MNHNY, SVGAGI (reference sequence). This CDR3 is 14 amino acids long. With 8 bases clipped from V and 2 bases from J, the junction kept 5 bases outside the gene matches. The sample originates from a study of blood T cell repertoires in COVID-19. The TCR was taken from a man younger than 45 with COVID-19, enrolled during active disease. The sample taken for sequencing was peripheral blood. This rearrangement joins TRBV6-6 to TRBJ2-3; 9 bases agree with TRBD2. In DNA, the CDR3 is TGTGCCAGCGTTGCGGGAGGGACCACAGATACGCAGTATTTT. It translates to CASVAGGTTDTQYF.